This T cell receptor (beta chain) was obtained from a study of glioma-infiltrating T cells after dendritic cell vaccination. J lost 4 bases, V lost 5 bases, and 4 bases had no gene match. The CDR3 totals 14 residues. The germline gives CDR1 SGHAT, CDR2 FQNNGV. This sample's time point: after dendritic cell vaccination, including at tumor progression/relapse. Patients had residual fresh-frozen tumor tissue and more than two years of survival data. TCRdb's table, derived via immunoSEQ multiplex PCR, lists solely in-frame clones and lacks some. The profile shows tens of thousands of clones, roughly four fifths of them singletons.

The source material was blood, sampled after dendritic cell vaccination. The clonotype was recovered from a human donor with glioblastoma. This chain uses TRBV11-2 with TRBJ1-2, with TRBD1 matching 10 bases. In DNA, the CDR3 is TGTGCCAGCAGCCCTGGGACAGGGGCCTATGGCTACACCTTC. It specifies CASSPGTGAYGYTF.